Reported below is one T cell receptor (beta chain). Its antigen is still unknown. Per-base qualities were not stored, and no clone one base away is much larger. This sample was included in a study of blood T cell repertoires in COVID-19 (dated by TCRdb to about 2020). With respect to the entire study: Samples covering the acute and convalescent phases of COVID-19 were provided by collaborators in the United States, Italy and Spain. The material from the prospective study consisted of cDNA or gDNA derived from T cells, B-cell-depleted T cells, or PBMCs. The dataset comprised deeply sampled blood TCRbeta repertoires from subjects exposed to, actively infected with, or recovered from COVID-19. A freely available public database, intended as a resource for researchers studying the immune response to SARS-CoV-2, is where the repertoires were released. Samples were obtained from the ongoing ImmuneRACE study (first 160 participants) and from 1,000 to 1,500 subjects provided by 6 global collaborators. The sample metadata nearly always contained a de-identified subject ID, COVID-19 status, age in years and sex. Where available, HLA class I and class II types were obtained from metadata supplied by the sample provider rather than from assay-based typing. Overall results and qualifications from the work: The amount of clinical and demographic metadata varied by source and participant and was provided uncurated.

In the prospective study, participants were roughly 18 to 100 years old, resided in about two dozen geographic areas of the United States, and were enrolled through a virtual design. To assign participants to cohorts, the prospective study relied on clinical history that participants themselves reported in a screening survey and a study questionnaire. For ImmuneRACE Cohort 3, a participant was defined as recovered based on two consecutive negative NP/OP PCR tests, clearance by a healthcare professional, or resolution of symptoms. Mobile phlebotomists in the prospective study collected whole blood, serum and a nasopharyngeal or oropharyngeal swab from every participant. Participants in the prospective study had the option to provide additional blood draws and questionnaires over an approximately 2-month period. Before DNA extraction, blood samples from the prospective study were shipped at room temperature or frozen.

The germline ends are 15 bases apart after V is trimmed by 8 bases and J by 8 bases. The CDR3 runs 13 amino acids, cysteine and phenylalanine included. The sequence is cut down to CDR3 DNA, 39 bases in frame from base 1. TCRbeta CDR3 regions were amplified from genomic DNA using the immunoSEQ Assay, a bias-controlled multiplex PCR. Processing in the source paper ran as follows. The number of nucleated cells in each sample was estimated from the amplification of reference gene primers within the assay. Sequence reads were collapsed and filtered to measure the absolute abundance of every unique TCRbeta CDR3 rearrangement. For each sample, productive Simpson clonality was calculated by taking the square root of Simpson's diversity index across productive rearrangements. This is the immuneACCESS table as TCRdb keeps it, with only in-frame sequences that have V and J called. A part of the clones is gone; compared with another copy, unresolved V genes explain less than half, and the rest is unexplained. D and trimming come from the DNA, and the V and J calls and clone size come from that table. The sample table contains over 200,000 clones; only one count was recorded for nearly 90% of them. Approximately 11% of the sample rests with the top ten.

Sequenced: PBMCs or T cells enriched from blood (not recorded which). The source is a young man who had recovered from COVID-19. The rearranged chain carries TRBV12-3 or TRBV12-4 and TRBJ1-4; the D segment could be TRBD1, given 6 matching bases. The CDR3 region: CASRTQGGEKLFF. The DNA sequence is given as TGTGCCAGCCGGACACAGGGAGGGGAAAAACTGTTTTTT.